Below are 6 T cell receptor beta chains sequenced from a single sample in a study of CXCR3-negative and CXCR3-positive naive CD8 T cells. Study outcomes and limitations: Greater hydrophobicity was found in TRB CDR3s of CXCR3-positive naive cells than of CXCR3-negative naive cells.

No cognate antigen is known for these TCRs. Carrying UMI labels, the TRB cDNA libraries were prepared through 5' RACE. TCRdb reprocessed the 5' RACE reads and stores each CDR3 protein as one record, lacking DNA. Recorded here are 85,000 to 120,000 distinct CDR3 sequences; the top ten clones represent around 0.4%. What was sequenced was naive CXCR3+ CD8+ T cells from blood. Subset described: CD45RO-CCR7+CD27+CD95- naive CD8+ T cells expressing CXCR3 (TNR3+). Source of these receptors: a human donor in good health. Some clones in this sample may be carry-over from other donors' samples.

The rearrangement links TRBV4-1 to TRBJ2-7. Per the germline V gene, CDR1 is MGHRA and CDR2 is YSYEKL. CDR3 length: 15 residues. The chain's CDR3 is CASSQESDRSYEQYF.

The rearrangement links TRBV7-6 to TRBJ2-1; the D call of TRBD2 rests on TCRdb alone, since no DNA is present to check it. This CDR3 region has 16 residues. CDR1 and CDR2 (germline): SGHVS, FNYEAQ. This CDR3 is CASSLGSGRLVNEQFF.

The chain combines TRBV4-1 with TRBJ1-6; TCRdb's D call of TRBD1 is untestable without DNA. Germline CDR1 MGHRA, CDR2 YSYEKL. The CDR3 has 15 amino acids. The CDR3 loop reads CASSLRTDNNSPLHF.

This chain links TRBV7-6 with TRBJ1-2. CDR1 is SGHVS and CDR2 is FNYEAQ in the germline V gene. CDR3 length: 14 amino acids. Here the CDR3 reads CASSQLTQNYGYTF.

CDR3 in amino acids: CASSPQGLNTGELFF. The rearrangement uses TRBV2 and TRBJ2-2; the D call from TCRdb, TRBD1, cannot be confirmed without DNA. This CDR3 has 15 amino acids. CDR1 SNHLY and CDR2 FYNNEI come from the germline V gene.

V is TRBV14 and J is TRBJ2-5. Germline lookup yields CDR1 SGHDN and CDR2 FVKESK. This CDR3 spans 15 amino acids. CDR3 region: CASSQAGTPAETQYF.